These 15 T cell receptor beta chains originate from one sample sequenced in a study of T cells in women clearing cervical HPV infection. The data were produced by immunoSEQ multiplex PCR, yet TCRdb's version contains in-frame clones alone and is incomplete. Its clone listing holds 45,000 to 50,000 clones. The sample consisted of blood buffy coat. These receptors were obtained from a woman between 18 and 75 years old with a cervical HPV16 infection that either progressed to CIN3+ or cleared (not recorded which).

Regarding this clone: The read finishes 3 residues shy of the CDR3 end, and the germline J gene is used to complete it. The J gene is TRBJ2-4, the V gene TRBV20-1, with TRBD1 matching over 9 bases. CDR1 is DFQATT, CDR2 SNEGSKA, per germline (reference sequence). The CDR3 extends over 16 amino acids. CDR3 protein: CSARGLTGGVGETQYF. The covered CDR3 bases are TGCAGTGCTAGAGGTCTGACAGGGGGGGTTGGAGAGACT.

The CDR3 region is CSAKRGAGSYGYTF. CDR3 DNA, as far as it was read: TGCAGTGCTAAGCGAGGGGCCGGCAGCTATGGC. The chain recombines TRBV20-1 with TRBJ1-2; D may be TRBD1 (5 bases). The read ends 3 residues before the CDR3 terminus; that terminus is restored from the germline J gene. The CDR3 totals 14 residues. V was trimmed by 4 bases and J by 4 bases, leaving 16 bases between them. Germline CDR1 reads DFQATT; CDR2 reads SNEGSKA (reference sequence).

Turning to this clone: The missing CDR3 end, 3 residues past where the read stops, is filled in from the germline J gene. The rearrangement uses TRBV5-1 and TRBJ1-3; weak D call: TRBD1 (5 bases). The CDR3 is 17 residues long. V lost 0 bases to trimming and J lost 3 bases, with 16 bases between them. Germline V lookup: CDR1 SGHRS, CDR2 YFSETQ. CDR3 DNA, as far as it was read: TGCGCCAGCAGCTTGGCGCCCCTAGGGGCGAATGGAAACACC. Protein sequence: CASSLAPLGANGNT. The CDR3 in full is CASSLAPLGANGNTIYF. The entire variable domain, with the rest obtained from reference TRBV5-1 and TRBJ1-3, is as follows: KAGVTQTPRYLIKTRGQQVTLSCSPISGHRSVSWYQQTPGQGLQFLFEYFSETQRNKGNFPGRFSGRQFSNSRSEMNVSTLELGDSALYLCASSLAPLGANGNTIYFGEGSWLTVV.

To note about this clone: The observed sequence ends 3 residues before the CDR3 terminus, with the missing tail filled in from the germline J gene. This chain uses TRBV7-3 with TRBJ2-2, with a tentative D call TRBD1 (6 bases). Germline lookup yields CDR1 SGHTA and CDR2 FQGTGA. Trimming removed 6 bases at V and 6 bases at J, with 11 bases between. This CDR3 comprises 13 residues. CDR3 region: CASSLRGPGELFF. The sequenced part of the CDR3 DNA is TGTGCCAGCAGTCTCAGGGGTCCCGGGGAG.

A note on this clone: The read ends 3 residues early relative to the CDR3; the germline J gene fills the gap. The gene calls are TRBV7-9 and TRBJ2-2, with D perhaps TRBD1 or TRBD2 (6 bases each). The CDR3 spans 15 residues. The V gene lost 5 bases and the J gene lost 3 bases, with 13 bases spanning the gap. The germline V gene encodes CDR1 SEHNR and CDR2 FQNEAQ (reference sequence). The CDR3 region is CASSQGRLDTGELFF. CDR3 DNA (partial): TGTGCCAGCAGCCAGGGGAGGTTGGACACCGGGGAG.

With regard to this clone: The read is 3 residues too short to cover the CDR3 end, so that end is filled in from the germline J gene. The chain recombines TRBV20-1 with TRBJ2-5; D might be TRBD1 or TRBD2, each matching 6 bases. Trimming removed 6 bases from V and 4 bases from J, with 27 bases in between. The length of the CDR3 is 17 residues. Germline V gives CDR1 DFQATT, CDR2 SNEGSKA (reference sequence). CDR3 region: CSAISQGRRDNPETQYF. CDR3 DNA (partial): TGCAGTGCGATATCACAGGGACGGCGGGATAATCCAGAGACC.

A remark on this clone: The CDR3 end lies 3 residues beyond the end of the read and is filled in from the germline J gene. The V and J genes are TRBV20-1 and TRBJ2-7; 13 bases agree with TRBD2. CDR3 length equals 15 residues. CDR1 and CDR2 (germline): DFQATT, SNEGSKA (reference sequence). The V gene end was trimmed by 6 bases and the J gene end by 2 bases; junction bases not matched to a gene: 7. This CDR3 is CSAKTSGGPPYEQYF. The part of the CDR3 DNA that was read is TGCAGTGCCAAGACTAGCGGGGGGCCCCCCTACGAG.

In regard to this clone: The CDR3 is cut off 3 residues early in the read; its end comes from the germline J gene. V usage is TRBV18 and J usage is TRBJ2-3; 12 bases agree with TRBD2. After removal of 4 bases from V and 5 bases from J, the junction contained 7 bases not matched to a gene. The CDR3 has 16 amino acids. From germline, CDR1 is KGHSH and CDR2 LQKENI. The covered CDR3 bases are TGTGCCAGCTCACTTACCGGACTAGCGGGGCAAGATACG. This gives the protein CASSLTGLAGQDT. The CDR3 reads in full as CASSLTGLAGQDTQYF.

The part of the CDR3 DNA that was read is TGTGCCAGCAGCTTAGGGGACAGGGGTGAC. The encoded protein is CASSLGDRGD. The entire CDR3 sequence reads CASSLGDRGDYTF. The chain employs TRBV13 and TRBJ1-2; TRBD1 agrees at 9 bases. The CDR3 is cut off 3 residues early in the read; its end comes from the germline J gene. The CDR3 totals 13 residues. Per the germline V gene, CDR1 is PRHDT and CDR2 is FYEKMQ (reference sequence).

About this clone itself: The read is 3 residues too short to cover the CDR3 end, so that end is filled in from the germline J gene. The rearrangement links TRBV19 to TRBJ1-2; tentative D call: TRBD1 (5 bases). CDR1 and CDR2 from the germline V gene are LNHDA and SQIVND (reference sequence). CDR3 length: 16 amino acids. The sequenced part of the CDR3 DNA is TGTGCCAGTAGTAATGCCTTAGCGGGGCGGGTCTACGAC. Amino acid sequence: CASSNALAGRVYD. The CDR3 in full is CASSNALAGRVYDYTF.

As for this clone: From the germline J gene comes the end of the CDR3, since the read stops 3 residues before it. The V and J genes are TRBV6-2 or TRBV6-3 and TRBJ2-7; possible D gene TRBD1, 5 bases. CDR1 is MNHEY, CDR2 SVGEGT, per germline. V was cut by 2 bases and J by 3 bases, with 11 bases left in between. This CDR3 spans 14 amino acids. The CDR3 reads CASSYPGQVYEQYF. Incomplete CDR3 DNA: TGTGCCAGCAGTTACCCTGGACAAGTCTACGAG.

With respect to this clone: The CDR3 end lies 3 residues beyond the end of the read and is filled in from the germline J gene. The chain carries TRBV20-1 and TRBJ2-7, with 10 nucleotides matching TRBD1. V shed 2 bases and J 1 base; nucleotides not matched to a gene: 5. There are 15 residues in the CDR3. CDR1 DFQATT and CDR2 SNEGSKA come from the germline V gene (reference sequence). The CDR3 bases that were read are TGCAGTGCTAGAATGCGGGGACAGGGGTCCTACGAG. Translation gives CSARMRGQGSYE. In full, the CDR3 reads CSARMRGQGSYEQYF.

A word on this clone: The read stops 3 residues short of the end of the CDR3; the missing end is completed from the germline J gene. V is TRBV18 and J is TRBJ1-2; a weak D match, TRBD1 (5 bases). CDR1 is KGHSH and CDR2 is LQKENI in the germline V gene. The CDR3 is 16 residues long. This chain's CDR3 is CASSPPPGVISYDYTF. Incomplete CDR3 DNA: TGTGCCAGCTCACCACCCCCGGGGGTGATCTCCTACGAC.

With regard to this clone: The read comes to an end 3 residues before the CDR3 does, leaving the germline J gene to fill in the end. The J gene is TRBJ2-7, the V gene TRBV13; 8 bases align to TRBD2. The CDR3 extends over 16 amino acids. V shed 0 bases, J shed 2 bases, and the junction held 6 bases outside the gene matches. The germline V gene has CDR1 PRHDT and CDR2 FYEKMQ (reference sequence). The part of the CDR3 DNA that was read is TGTGCCAGCAGCTTAGGCTTAACTAGCGGCGCCTACGAG. Its protein is CASSLGLTSGAYE. The entire CDR3 reads CASSLGLTSGAYEQYF.

Remarks on this clone: The read finishes 3 residues shy of the CDR3 end, and the germline J gene is used to complete it. This sequence joins TRBV7-2 and TRBJ2-3, with a weak D call TRBD1 (6 bases). The CDR3 runs 15 residues. Per the germline V gene, CDR1 is SGHTA and CDR2 is FQGNSA. CDR3 DNA, as far as it was read: TGTGCCAGCAGGCAGACAGGTATTAGCAATCAGCCG. Protein sequence: CASRQTGISNQP. From start to end, the CDR3 is CASRQTGISNQPQYF.